This TCR beta chain was obtained from a study of glioma-infiltrating T cells. In the case of this clonotype: Antigen: not known.

Study-level findings and limits: CDR3 overlap between tissue and blood was very small. Tissue-blood divergence was below expectation in non-neoplastic patients, above in gliomas.

Amplification of TCR alpha and beta CDR3 regions from RNA used iRepertoire nested multiplex PCR. For one-step reverse transcription and amplification, about 85-400 ng of tissue mRNA or PBMC total RNA was used. Each CDR3 protein is one row after TCRdb ran MiXCR on the multiplex PCR reads. Of around 130,000 distinct CDR3 sequences in the sample, around 25% are singletons; the top ten hold under 35%. Sequencing was done on a sample of glioma tissue, nonneoplastic brain tissue, or PBMCs (not recorded which). The TCR originated in a human donor with low-grade glioma or glioblastoma, undergoing nonglioma brain surgery, or in good health (not recorded which).

The chain's CDR3 is CASSGDGHSNQPQHF. The CDR3 DNA reads TGTGCCAGCAGTGGGGACGGACATAGCAATCAGCCCCAGCATTTT. This chain connects TRBV2 to TRBJ1-5; possibly TRBD1 for D (5 bases). The V gene lost 4 bases and the J gene lost 0 bases, with 10 bases spanning the gap. The CDR3 extends over 15 amino acids. Germline assignment: CDR1 SNHLY and CDR2 FYNNEI.